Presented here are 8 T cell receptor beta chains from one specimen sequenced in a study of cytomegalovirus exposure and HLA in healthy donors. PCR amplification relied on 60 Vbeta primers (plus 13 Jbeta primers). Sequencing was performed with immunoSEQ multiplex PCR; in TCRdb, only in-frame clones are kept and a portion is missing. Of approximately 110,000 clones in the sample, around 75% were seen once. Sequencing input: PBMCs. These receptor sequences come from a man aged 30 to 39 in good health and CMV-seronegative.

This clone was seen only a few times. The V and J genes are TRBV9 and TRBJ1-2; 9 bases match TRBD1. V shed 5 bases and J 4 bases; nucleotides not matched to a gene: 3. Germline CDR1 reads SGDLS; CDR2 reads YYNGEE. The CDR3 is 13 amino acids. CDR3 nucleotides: TGTGCCAGCAGACAGACAGGGGGCTATGGCTACACCTTC. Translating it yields CASRQTGGYGYTF.

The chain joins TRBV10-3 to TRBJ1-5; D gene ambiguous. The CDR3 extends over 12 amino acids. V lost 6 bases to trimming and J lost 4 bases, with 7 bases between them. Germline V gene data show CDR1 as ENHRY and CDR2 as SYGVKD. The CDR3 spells CAIRDTNQPQHF. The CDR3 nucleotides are TGTGCCATCAGAGACACAAATCAGCCCCAGCATTTT.

In nucleotides, the CDR3 is TGCGCCAGCAGCGCGGACAGGGGTACTGAAGCTTTCTTT. This sequence encodes CASSADRGTEAFF. V usage is TRBV10-2 and J usage is TRBJ1-1; 9 nucleotides align to TRBD1. J gave up 5 bases and V 6 bases, and 4 bases lay outside the gene matches. Germline CDR1 is WSHSY and CDR2 is SAAADI. The CDR3 is made up of 13 amino acids.

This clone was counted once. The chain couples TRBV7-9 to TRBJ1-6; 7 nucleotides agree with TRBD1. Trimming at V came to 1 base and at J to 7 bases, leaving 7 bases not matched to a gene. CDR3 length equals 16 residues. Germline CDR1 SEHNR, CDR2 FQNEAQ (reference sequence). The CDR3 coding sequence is TGTGCCAGCAGCTTAGGGGTGGGGGACAGCAATTCACCCCTCCACTTT. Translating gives CASSLGVGDSNSPLHF.

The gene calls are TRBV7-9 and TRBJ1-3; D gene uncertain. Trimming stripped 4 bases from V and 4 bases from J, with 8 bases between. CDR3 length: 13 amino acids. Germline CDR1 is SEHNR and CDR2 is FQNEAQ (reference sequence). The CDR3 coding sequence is TGTGCCAGCAGCTGGCGGAGCGGAAACACCATATATTTT. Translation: CASSWRSGNTIYF.

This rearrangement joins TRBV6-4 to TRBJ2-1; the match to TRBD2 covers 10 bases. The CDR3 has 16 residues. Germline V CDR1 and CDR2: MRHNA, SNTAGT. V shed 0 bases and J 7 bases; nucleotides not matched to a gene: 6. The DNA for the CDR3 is TGTGCCAGCAGTGACTCTCCGGGACTAGCGCGTAATGAGCAGTTCTTC. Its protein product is CASSDSPGLARNEQFF.

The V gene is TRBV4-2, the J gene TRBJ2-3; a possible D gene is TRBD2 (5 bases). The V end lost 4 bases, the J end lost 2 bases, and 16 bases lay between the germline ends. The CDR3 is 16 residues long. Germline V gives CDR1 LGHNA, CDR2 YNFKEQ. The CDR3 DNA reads TGTGCCAGCAGCCCTCAATCGGGGATCTACACAGATACGCAGTATTTT. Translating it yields CASSPQSGIYTDTQYF.

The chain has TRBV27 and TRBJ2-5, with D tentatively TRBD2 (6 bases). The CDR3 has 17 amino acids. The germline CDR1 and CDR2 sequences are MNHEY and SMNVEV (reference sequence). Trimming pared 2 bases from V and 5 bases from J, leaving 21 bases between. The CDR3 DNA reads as TGTGCCAGCAGTTTAAGGGGACTTGCTCTTTTTCCTGAGACCCAGTACTTC. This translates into CASSLRGLALFPETQYF.